The sequence of this TCR beta chain was determined in a study of T cells in Graves' hyperthyroidism and ophthalmopathy. Study-wide findings and caveats: Most thyroid clonotypes expanded above 0.001 appeared in blood too.

A remark on this clonotype: Antigen unknown.

Germline assignment: CDR1 DFQATT and CDR2 SNEGSKA (reference sequence). V was trimmed by 3 bases and J by 9 bases, leaving 12 bases between them. The CDR3 is made up of 12 amino acids. Amplified TCR beta CDR3 regions derived from RNA transcripts. First-round RT-PCR with HTBI primers amplified the TCR CDR3 region. TCRdb fed the multiplex PCR reads into MiXCR, producing one record per CDR3 protein. The sample carries about 560,000 distinct CDR3 sequences, roughly a sixth recorded once. Sequenced input: blood. This clonotype was sampled from a woman aged 18-29 years with Graves' hyperthyroidism. The chain couples TRBV20-1 to TRBJ2-4; the D gene is possibly TRBD2 (5 bases). The CDR3 nucleotides are TGCAGTGCTAGCCCGGGGAAGGGCATTCAGTACTTC. Translating it yields CSASPGKGIQYF.